The text below deals with one T cell receptor beta chain. Its antigen is not known. The data were obtained in a study of human T cells and chemical hapten exposure. Study results and limitations: Sensitizing to DPC left TCRs with a frequency above 1 in 1000 unaltered.

Within the library, unique molecular identifiers were attached to each individual cDNA molecule. As originally analysed: TCRs per sample had a median of roughly 96,000 and ranged from 23,224 to 690,600. From the RACE reads, TCRdb called clonotypes with MiXCR, one entry per CDR3 protein. TCRdb, rather than the study authors, made the V and J calls. Of 100,000 to 150,000 distinct CDR3 sequences listed, roughly 9.5% are singletons. As for time point: healthy volunteer bleed at 2 weeks. Blood, whole and unfractionated, served as the source for total RNA extraction. V lost 11 bases, J lost 6 bases, and 20 bases stayed unmatched. The CDR3 sequence is 18 residues long.

The sequencing input was whole blood. This clonotype originated in a male donor in good health. Some clones in this sample may be carry-over from other donors' samples. This chain joins TRBV12-3 or TRBV12-4 and TRBJ2-2; 11 bases are shared with TRBD2. In DNA, the CDR3 is TGTGCCTCTCACCCATTGGCTAGCGGGGGGCGGTCGTCCGGGGAGCTGTTTTTT. It yields the protein CASHPLASGGRSSGELFF.